Presented here are 29 T cell receptor beta chains from one specimen sequenced in a study of T-cell memory formation after mild COVID-19 (dated by TCRdb to about 2021). The library was made by 5' RACE. Sequencing used an Illumina NovaSeq 6000. In TCRdb, the public reads were trimmed at Q25 with fastp and aligned with MiXCR, with productive beta chains retained. Entries are consolidated by CDR3 protein sequence, retaining the most common genes and DNA. The sample table holds fewer than 140,000 distinct CDR3 sequences, of which around 15% were seen once. Together, the top ten hold 28% of the sample. Sample: PBMCs or a T cell subset sorted from them (not recorded which). These receptors all stem from an adult woman who had mild COVID-19 (a few samples of this study predate the infection). The sample titles of this study are shuffled in the database, so cell type and time point are left out; the donor was told from shared clones.

The table lists this clonotype with a few counts. The chain couples TRBV7-2 to TRBJ2-7; 14 bases are a match to TRBD2. J lost 2 bases, V lost 5 bases, and 2 bases had no gene match. The germline CDR1 and CDR2 sequences are SGHTA and FQGNSA. The CDR3 length is 15 residues. CDR3 protein: CASSATSGGAYEQYF. CDR3 DNA sequence: TGTGCCAGCAGCGCGACTAGCGGGGGGGCCTACGAGCAGTACTTC.

This clonotype turned up a few times. The gene calls are TRBV4-1 and TRBJ1-1, with TRBD1 matching 7 bases. Germline values: CDR1 MGHRA, CDR2 YSYEKL. This CDR3 spans 17 amino acids. V lost 4 bases to trimming and J lost 1 base; unmatched junction nucleotides: 12. The CDR3 reads CASSLTAGGAANTEAFF. CDR3 in DNA: TGCGCCAGCAGCCTGACGGCAGGGGGAGCGGCGAACACTGAAGCTTTCTTT.

The V and J genes are TRBV6-2 or TRBV6-3 and TRBJ2-1; D not certain. This CDR3 has 13 residues. V was pared by 7 bases and J by 4 bases, with 11 bases between. Per germline, CDR1 MNHEY and CDR2 SVGEGT. The CDR3 here is CASTLSEYNEQFF. CDR3 nucleotide sequence: TGTGCCAGCACCCTGAGTGAGTACAATGAGCAGTTCTTC.

This clonotype was picked up a small number of times. The V and J genes are TRBV4-2 and TRBJ2-7; 10 bases map to TRBD2. The CDR3 runs to 16 residues. Germline V gene lookup returns CDR1 LGHNA and CDR2 YNFKEQ. Germline trimming cut 1 base from V and 5 bases from J; bases unmatched to any gene: 8. CDR3 sequence: CASSQGFTSGKNEQYF. CDR3 nucleotides: TGTGCCAGCAGCCAAGGGTTTACTAGCGGGAAAAACGAGCAGTACTTC.

The chain carries TRBV7-6 and TRBJ2-5, with 7 bases matching TRBD2. This CDR3 has 16 residues. J lost 1 base, V lost 0 bases, and 5 bases had no gene match. CDR1 and CDR2 from the germline V gene are SGHVS and FNYEAQ. For the CDR3, the DNA is TGTGCCAGCAGCTTAGCCAGCGGGGCTACCCAAGAGACCCAGTACTTC. This encodes CASSLASGATQETQYF.

This clonotype came up many times. The DNA of the CDR3 is TGTGCCAGCAGCCCGCCGGGACAGGACCAAGAGACCCAGTACTTC. Amino acid sequence: CASSPPGQDQETQYF. The chain couples TRBV7-3 to TRBJ2-5, with TRBD1 matching over 8 bases. This CDR3 spans 15 amino acids. V shed 5 bases, J shed 0 bases, and the junction held 5 bases outside the gene matches. CDR1 SGHTA and CDR2 FQGTGA come from the germline V gene.

This clonotype was seen more than once but under ten times. This rearrangement joins TRBV4-3 to TRBJ2-7; 7 bases match TRBD1. CDR1 is LGHNA, CDR2 YSLEER, per germline. The CDR3 loop spans 15 amino acids. V dropped 3 bases and J dropped 3; count of bases not matched to a gene: 8. This chain's CDR3 is CASSHIEGADYEQYF. CDR3 coding DNA: TGCGCCAGCAGCCATATCGAGGGGGCCGACTACGAGCAGTACTTC.

In this sample, this clonotype turned up a few times. The J gene is TRBJ2-3, the V gene TRBV19; D may correspond to TRBD1 or TRBD2 (5 bases each). The germline V and J ends were trimmed by 3 bases and 6 bases, with 10 bases remaining between them. In germline, CDR1 is LNHDA, CDR2 SQIVND (reference sequence). This CDR3 region has 13 residues. The CDR3 DNA reads as TGTGCCAGTAGTATGGGGACCGGGGATACGCAGTATTTT. Translated: CASSMGTGDTQYF. The variable domain in full, completed from reference TRBV19 and TRBJ2-3, reads DGGITQSPKYLFRKEGQNVTLSCEQNLNHDAMYWYRQDPGQGLRLIYYSQIVNDFQKGDIAEGYSVSREKKESFPLTVTSAQKNPTAFYLCASSMGTGDTQYFGPGTRLTVL.

In this sample, this clonotype turned up a few times. The chain employs TRBV6-4 and TRBJ2-7; TRBD1 matches at 7 bases. J gave up 5 bases and V 6 bases, and 7 bases lay outside the gene matches. CDR1 MRHNA and CDR2 SNTAGT come from the germline V gene. This CDR3 has 13 residues. CDR3 nucleotide sequence: TGTGCCAGCAGACGGACAGGAGTCCACGAGCAGTACTTC. Amino acids: CASRRTGVHEQYF.

This rearrangement joins TRBV6-2 or TRBV6-3 to TRBJ1-2; maybe TRBD1 (6 bases). Between the trimmed V and J ends, which lost 7 bases and 12 bases, there was a span of 21 bases. Looked up from germline, CDR1 is MNHEY and CDR2 is SVGEGT. The CDR3 covers 13 residues. CDR3 region: CASNKGRGLEHTF. DNA of the CDR3: TGTGCCAGCAATAAAGGTCGGGGGCTCGAGCACACCTTC.

The chain combines TRBV7-9 with TRBJ1-5; TRBD1 agrees at 7 bases. The ends lost 4 bases at V and 3 bases at J; junction bases unmatched: 9. CDR3 length: 16 residues. Germline V gene sequence: CDR1 SEHNR, CDR2 FQNEAQ (reference sequence). In DNA form, the CDR3 reads TGTGCCAGCAGCTCAGAAGACAGGGTAGACAATCAGCCCCAGCATTTT. Its translation is CASSSEDRVDNQPQHF.

This clonotype was seen at least ten times. This chain uses TRBV12-3 or TRBV12-4 with TRBJ2-2; D not resolved. This CDR3 contains 14 residues. Trimming pared 3 bases from V and 1 base from J, leaving 6 bases between. CDR3 region: CASSLVENTGELFF. The CDR3 nucleotides read TGTGCCAGCAGTTTGGTGGAGAACACCGGGGAGCTGTTTTTT.

This clonotype was found a few times. This sequence joins TRBV19 and TRBJ1-2, with D unresolved. V lost 1 base, J lost 0 bases, and 3 bases lay in between. Germline V lookup: CDR1 LNHDA, CDR2 SQIVND (reference sequence). The CDR3 is 13 residues long. The CDR3 DNA reads as TGTGCCAGTAGTATAGCCCCTAACTATGGCTACACCTTC. Translating it yields CASSIAPNYGYTF.

This clonotype was seen more than once but under ten times. J is TRBJ2-1 and V is TRBV12-3 or TRBV12-4; D is ambiguous. The CDR3 length is 12 residues. Trimming took off 7 bases at V and 13 bases at J, with 17 bases between the two ends. The CDR3 sequence is CASTSLGSPQFF. The CDR3 nucleotides are TGTGCCAGCACCTCCCTGGGAAGTCCTCAGTTCTTC.

V gene TRBV7-6 combines with J gene TRBJ1-2; the match to TRBD1 covers 12 bases. The CDR3 length is 15 residues. V dropped 3 bases and J dropped 8; count of bases not matched to a gene: 7. Germline loops: CDR1 SGHVS, CDR2 FNYEAQ. The CDR3 coding sequence is TGTGCCAGCAGCTTGAGCGGGACAGGGGGCCAAGGCTACACCTTC. It encodes CASSLSGTGGQGYTF.

This clonotype was counted a few times. V and J are TRBV7-2 and TRBJ2-1; 13 bases map to TRBD2. V lost 0 bases, J lost 6 bases, and 14 bases stayed unmatched. The germline gives CDR1 SGHTA, CDR2 FQGNSA. The CDR3 loop spans 20 amino acids. The DNA for the CDR3 is TGTGCCAGCAGCTTAGCCCTCATAACTGCACTAGCGGGAGGGACCAATGAGCAGTTCTTC. It translates to CASSLALITALAGGTNEQFF.

The chain is built from TRBV4-1 and TRBJ2-3, with 7 bases lining up with TRBD2. This CDR3 region has 16 residues. Per the germline V gene, CDR1 is MGHRA and CDR2 is YSYEKL. V trimming: 0 bases; J trimming: 4 bases; junction bases outside the gene matches: 7. CDR3 region: CASSQDPGGSADTQYF. CDR3 coding DNA: TGCGCCAGCAGCCAAGATCCGGGGGGATCTGCAGATACGCAGTATTTT.

This clonotype was counted only a few times. This chain links TRBV6-5 with TRBJ2-6, with 8 bases identical to TRBD1. V dropped 4 bases and J dropped 0; count of bases not matched to a gene: 20. Per germline, CDR1 MNHEY and CDR2 SVGAGI. This CDR3 is 22 amino acids long. The CDR3, as DNA: TGTGCCAGCAGTTCCTTAGGCGAGCTGCGACAGGGGATAAGCTCTGGGGCCAACGTCCTGACTTTC. This translates into CASSSLGELRQGISSGANVLTF.

This clonotype was observed a handful of times. This chain joins TRBV20-1 and TRBJ2-5; D possibly matches TRBD1 or TRBD2 (5 bases each). The germline V gene encodes CDR1 DFQATT and CDR2 SNEGSKA (reference sequence). CDR3 length equals 17 residues. Trimming left V 6 bases short and J 5 bases short, with 28 bases between. The CDR3 sequence is CSAPGTYANKFQETQYF. As DNA, the CDR3 is TGCAGTGCCCCCGGGACCTACGCAAATAAGTTTCAGGAGACCCAGTACTTC.

A few counts support this clonotype. The chain joins TRBV3-1 to TRBJ2-1, with a weak D call TRBD2 (5 bases). V was shortened by 1 base and J by 0 bases, with 10 bases between the two germline ends. CDR3 length: 16 residues. Germline CDR1 is LGHDT and CDR2 is YNNKEL (reference sequence). The CDR3 reads CASSQASGISYNEQFF. CDR3 nucleotide sequence: TGTGCCAGCAGCCAAGCGTCCGGGATCTCCTACAATGAGCAGTTCTTC.

This clonotype was seen just once. This chain connects TRBV2 to TRBJ2-2; D possibly corresponds to TRBD2 (6 bases). Deletions cut 6 bases from V and 1 base from J, with 12 bases between. Per the germline V gene, CDR1 is SNHLY and CDR2 is FYNNEI. The CDR3 totals 15 residues. In DNA form, the CDR3 reads TGTGCCAGCAGACCCCAGGAGGGGAACACCGGGGAGCTGTTTTTT. Protein: CASRPQEGNTGELFF.

This clonotype was observed a handful of times. This sequence joins TRBV27 and TRBJ1-1, with D possibly matching TRBD1 (6 bases). The germline V gene encodes CDR1 MNHEY and CDR2 SMNVEV (reference sequence). The CDR3 totals 15 residues. V lost 4 bases, J lost 10 bases, and 22 bases lay in between. The CDR3 sequence is CASSYDMGGLSGAFF. The DNA of the CDR3 is TGTGCCAGCAGTTACGACATGGGGGGGCTGTCTGGAGCTTTCTTT.

J is TRBJ2-1 and V is TRBV24-1; D call uncertain. The CDR3 is made up of 13 amino acids. The V gene's germline CDR1 is KGHDR and CDR2 SFDVKD. V gave up 4 bases and J gave up 11 bases, with 14 bases separating them. Written as DNA, the CDR3 is TGTGCCACCAGTGACACTGTCGCTACTCAGCAGTTCTTC. Amino acids: CATSDTVATQQFF.

This clonotype has only a few counts. This chain joins TRBV5-1 and TRBJ2-1, with 15 bases matching TRBD2. The length of the CDR3 is 15 residues. The germline V gene has CDR1 SGHRS and CDR2 YFSETQ. Germline trimming cut 4 bases from V and 7 bases from J; bases unmatched to any gene: 3. The CDR3 DNA reads TGCGCCAGCAGCGAGGGACTAGCGGGGGGTAATGAGCAGTTCTTC. Protein: CASSEGLAGGNEQFF.

The chain carries TRBV13 and TRBJ1-4; possibly TRBD1 for D (6 bases). The V gene's germline CDR1 is PRHDT and CDR2 FYEKMQ (reference sequence). V was clipped by 5 bases and J by 10 bases, with 20 bases between them. The CDR3 runs to 15 residues. This chain's CDR3 is CASSLRGGQWGKLFF. The CDR3 DNA follows: TGTGCCAGCAGCCTCCGCGGGGGCCAGTGGGGAAAACTGTTTTTT.

The V call is TRBV9, the J call TRBJ1-5; TRBD1 might be the D (5 bases). The length of the CDR3 is 15 residues. The germline V gene encodes CDR1 SGDLS and CDR2 YYNGEE. V was trimmed by 4 bases and J by 2 bases, leaving 13 bases between them. CDR3 sequence: CASSYTGLGNQPQHF. The CDR3 DNA reads TGTGCCAGCAGCTATACAGGTCTGGGCAATCAGCCCCAGCATTTT.

This rearrangement joins TRBV7-8 to TRBJ2-1; D might be TRBD2 (6 bases). Germline assignment: CDR1 SGHVS and CDR2 FQNEAQ. The germline V and J ends were trimmed by 5 bases and 6 bases, with 11 bases remaining between them. The CDR3 spans 13 residues. CDR3 residues: CASSLNGGNEQFF. CDR3 DNA: TGTGCCAGCAGCCTCAACGGGGGCAATGAGCAGTTCTTC.

The chain couples TRBV6-5 to TRBJ2-3; 7 bases map to TRBD2. CDR1 MNHEY and CDR2 SVGAGI come from the germline V gene. Trimming at V came to 6 bases and at J to 0 bases, leaving 12 bases not matched to a gene. There are 17 residues in the CDR3. CDR3 in amino acids: CASSYGTGGSSTDTQYF. Written as DNA, the CDR3 is TGTGCCAGCAGCTACGGAACGGGGGGATCTAGCACAGATACGCAGTATTTT.

At least ten counts were recorded for this clonotype. The chain is built from TRBV7-9 and TRBJ2-5; D is uncertain. The germline V gene has CDR1 SEHNR and CDR2 FQNEAQ (reference sequence). The CDR3 is 12 amino acids. V lost 5 bases and J lost 5, with 9 bases in between. The CDR3 spells CASSAPFETQYF. CDR3 sequence (DNA): TGTGCCAGCAGCGCCCCGTTCGAGACCCAGTACTTC.